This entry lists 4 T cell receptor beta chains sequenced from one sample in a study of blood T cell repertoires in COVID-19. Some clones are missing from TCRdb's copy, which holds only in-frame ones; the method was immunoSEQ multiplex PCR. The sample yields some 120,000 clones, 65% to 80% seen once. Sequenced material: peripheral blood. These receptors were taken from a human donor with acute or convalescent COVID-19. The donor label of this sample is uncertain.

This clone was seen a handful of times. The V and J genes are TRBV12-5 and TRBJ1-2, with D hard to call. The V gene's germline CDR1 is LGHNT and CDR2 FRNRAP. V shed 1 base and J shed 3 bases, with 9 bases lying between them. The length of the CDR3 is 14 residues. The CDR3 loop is CASGLGREHYGYTF. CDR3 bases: TGTGCTAGTGGTTTGGGGAGGGAGCACTATGGCTACACCTTC.

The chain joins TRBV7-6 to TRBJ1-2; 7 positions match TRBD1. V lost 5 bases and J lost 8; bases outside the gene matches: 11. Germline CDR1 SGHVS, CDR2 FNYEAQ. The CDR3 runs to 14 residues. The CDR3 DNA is TGTGCCAGCAGCCGAGACAGGGCCAAGGAAGGCTACACCTTC. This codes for CASSRDRAKEGYTF.

DNA of the CDR3: TGTGCCACCAGCACCGAGGGAGGGGATGAAAAACTGTTTTTT. It specifies CATSTEGGDEKLFF. The chain combines TRBV15 with TRBJ1-4; the D gene is possibly TRBD1 (5 bases). The V gene's germline CDR1 is LNHNV and CDR2 YYDKDF (reference sequence). Trimming stripped 4 bases from V and 6 bases from J, with 12 bases between. The CDR3 is made up of 14 amino acids.

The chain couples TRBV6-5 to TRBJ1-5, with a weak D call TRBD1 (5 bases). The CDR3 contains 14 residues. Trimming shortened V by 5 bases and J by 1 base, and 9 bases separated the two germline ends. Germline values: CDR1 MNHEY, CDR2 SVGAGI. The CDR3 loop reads CASSLRQSNQPQHF. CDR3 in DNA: TGTGCCAGCAGTCTCAGACAGAGCAATCAGCCCCAGCATTTT.